This T cell receptor beta chain was sequenced during a study of T cells in tumors after PD-1 blockade. Germline values: CDR1 SGHVS, CDR2 FQNEAQ. The CDR3 has 15 amino acids. With 5 bases removed from V and 3 bases from J, the gap between germline ends came to 17 bases. Using immunoSEQ multiplex PCR, the repertoire was profiled, and TCRdb retains in-frame clones only, with some absent. The table shows 45,000 to 60,000 clones, with more than 65% occurring only once. Material: PBMCs, obtained before anti-PD-1 therapy. The gene calls are TRBV7-8 and TRBJ2-7, with D perhaps matching TRBD1 (6 bases). This clonotype originated in a human donor with advanced basal cell or squamous cell carcinoma (not recorded which). The CDR3 loop reads CASSPGVGSYYEQYF. As DNA, the CDR3 is TGTGCCAGCAGCCCAGGGGTGGGCTCCTACTACGAGCAGTACTTC.